What follows describes a single T cell receptor (beta chain). Some clones are missing from TCRdb's copy, which holds only in-frame ones; the method was immunoSEQ multiplex PCR. The sample yields roughly 86,000 clones, roughly 93% seen once. The data belong to a study of human versus mouse CDR3 diversity and MHC coevolution. Study-wide background: Reported immunoSEQ sensitivity was one in 200,000 T cells, with reduced amplification bias.

What was sequenced was naive CD4+ T cells from blood. The subset here: CD45RO-negative CD62L-positive naive CD4 T cells. This TCR was recovered from a person aged 25 to 69 in good health.

DNA for the CDR3: TGCGCCAGCAGCCAAGACGGACTAGCCAAAAACATTCAGTACTTC. Protein: CASSQDGLAKNIQYF. The rearrangement joins TRBV4-3 to TRBJ2-4; perhaps TRBD2 as D (5 bases). V lost 0 bases and J lost 0, with 6 bases in between. From germline, CDR1 is LGHNA and CDR2 YSLEER. This CDR3 spans 15 amino acids.